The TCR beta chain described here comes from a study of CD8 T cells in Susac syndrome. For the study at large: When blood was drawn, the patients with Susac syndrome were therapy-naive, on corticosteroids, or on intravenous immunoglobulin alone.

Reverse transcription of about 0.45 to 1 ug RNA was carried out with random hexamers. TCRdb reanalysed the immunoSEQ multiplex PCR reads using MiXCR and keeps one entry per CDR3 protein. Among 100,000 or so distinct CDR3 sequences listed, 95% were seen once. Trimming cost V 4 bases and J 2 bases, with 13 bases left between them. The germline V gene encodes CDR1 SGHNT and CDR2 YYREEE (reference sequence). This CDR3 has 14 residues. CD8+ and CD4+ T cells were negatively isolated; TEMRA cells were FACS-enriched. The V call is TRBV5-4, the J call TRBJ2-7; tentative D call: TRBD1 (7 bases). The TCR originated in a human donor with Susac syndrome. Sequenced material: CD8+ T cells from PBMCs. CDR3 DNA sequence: TGTGCCAGCAGCAGGGGGGACAGAGCCTACGAGCAGTACTTC. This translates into CASSRGDRAYEQYF. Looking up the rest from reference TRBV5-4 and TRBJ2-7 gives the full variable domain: ETGVTQSPTHLIKTRGQQVTLRCSSQSGHNTVSWYQQALGQGPQFIFQYYREEENGRGNFPPRFSGLQFPNYSSELNVNALELDDSALYLCASSRGDRAYEQYFGPGTRLTVT.